This TCR beta chain comes out of a study of lung T cells in sarcoidosis with Löfgren's syndrome. A remark on this clonotype: The antigen is undetermined.

The study, taken as a whole, reports: The most expanded V genes in Löfgren's patients were reportedly TRAV12-1 and TRBV2. Shared TRAV12-1 and TRBV2 CDR3 motifs across Löfgren's syndrome patients reportedly suggested public CD4+ TCRs.

MiXCR, applied by TCRdb to the reads, yields one record per CDR3 protein. There are some 65,000 distinct CDR3 sequences in the sample; 21% occur only once, and 2.3% lies in the top ten. V was clipped by 4 bases and J by 6 bases; unmatched bases: 15. The V gene's germline CDR1 is SGHAT and CDR2 FQNNGV. This CDR3 is built from 18 residues. The source is a human donor with sarcoidosis (Löfgren's syndrome or another form), or a control subject (not recorded which). The chain links TRBV11-2 to TRBJ2-1, with TRBD2 matching over 10 bases. The sequenced sample consisted of CD4+ T cells from PBMCs. In nucleotides, the CDR3 is TGTGCCAGCAGCTCCCCCATTCAGCGGGAGGGCCGCAGCAATGAGCAGTTCTTC. It specifies CASSSPIQREGRSNEQFF.